This T cell receptor (beta chain) comes out of a study of shared clonotypes between healthy human individuals. This clone was observed once. Trimming stripped 0 bases from V and 0 bases from J, with 8 bases between. Germline CDR1 is GTSNPN and CDR2 is SVGIG (reference sequence). CDR3 length equals 14 residues. The table came from immunoSEQ multiplex PCR; TCRdb's copy has only in-frame clones and leaves some out. The sample has 1 million to 1.3 million clones, around 78% seen once. Specimen: memory CD4+ T cells from PBMCs. Subset of the sample: CD45RA-negative fraction. The chain couples TRBV30 to TRBJ1-1; D uncertain. The source is a man in his late teens or twenties in good health. Some clones in this sample may be carry-over from other donors' samples. The CDR3 coding sequence is TGTGCCTGGAGTGTACAGTTCATGAACACTGAAGCTTTCTTT. It specifies CAWSVQFMNTEAFF.